The T cell receptor (beta chain) described here comes from a study of identical twins. TCRdb re-called the 5' RACE reads with MiXCR, one entry per CDR3 protein. There are roughly 720,000 distinct CDR3 sequences in the sample; 18% occur only once, and about 12% lies in the top ten. This clonotype was seen only a few times. Between the trimmed V and J ends, which lost 7 bases and 6 bases, there was a span of 13 bases. CDR1 and CDR2 (germline): SGHAT, FQNNGV. The CDR3 length is 12 residues. The same sample was also studied in work on T cells expressing NK-cell markers.

The V call is TRBV11-2, the J call TRBJ2-7; possible D gene TRBD2, 5 bases. This clonotype was sampled from a woman between 18 and 29 years old in good health. The source material was PBMCs. The chain's CDR3 is CASTPTSSEQYF. The CDR3 nucleotides read TGTGCCAGCACCCCAACTAGTTCCGAGCAGTACTTC.